This entry lists 27 T cell receptor beta chains sequenced from one sample in a study of CD8 T cells in Susac syndrome. RNA, at about 0.45 to 1 ug, was reverse transcribed with random hexamers. A single record per CDR3 protein comes from TCRdb applying MiXCR to the immunoSEQ multiplex PCR reads. The data show hundreds of thousands of distinct CDR3 sequences, roughly 93% seen once. Sequenced: CD4+ T cells from PBMCs. These receptors all stem from a human donor with Susac syndrome.

The chain combines TRBV28 with TRBJ1-2; 7 nucleotides align to TRBD1. The CDR3 has 17 residues. Trimming took 3 bases from V and 2 from J; bases not matched to a gene: 12. CDR1 is MDHEN, CDR2 SYDVKM, per germline. CDR3 sequence: CASSLGGTALINYGYTF. The CDR3 DNA reads TGTGCCAGCAGTTTGGGCGGGACAGCGTTGATAAACTATGGCTACACCTTC.

This clonotype appeared a single time. This sequence joins TRBV4-2 and TRBJ2-1; 9 nucleotides match TRBD2. CDR1 is LGHNA, CDR2 YNFKEQ, per germline. V was pared by 2 bases and J by 2 bases, with 1 base of the junction left unmatched. The CDR3 has 15 amino acids. The CDR3 sequence: CASSQSGGPYNEQFF. For the CDR3, the DNA is TGTGCCAGCAGCCAAAGCGGGGGGCCCTACAATGAGCAGTTCTTC.

This chain uses TRBV10-3 with TRBJ1-5, with D perhaps TRBD1 (6 bases). The germline CDR1 and CDR2 sequences are ENHRY and SYGVKD. The germline V and J ends were trimmed by 0 bases and 7 bases, with 13 bases remaining between them. CDR3 length equals 15 residues. The CDR3 protein is CAISESMGAGQPQHF. CDR3 coding DNA: TGTGCCATCAGTGAGTCGATGGGGGCTGGACAGCCCCAGCATTTT.

The chain recombines TRBV12-3 or TRBV12-4 with TRBJ1-1, with D possibly TRBD1 on 5 matching bases. The length of the CDR3 is 11 residues. Deletions cut 6 bases from V and 7 bases from J, with 9 bases between. The CDR3 region is CASSTTDEAFF. The CDR3 region has the DNA TGTGCCAGCAGCACGACAGATGAAGCTTTCTTT.

The chain combines TRBV18 with TRBJ1-5; possibly TRBD1 for D (5 bases). Germline assignment: CDR1 KGHSH and CDR2 LQKENI. The CDR3 sequence is 14 residues long. Trimming stripped 4 bases from V and 6 bases from J, with 13 bases between. The CDR3 coding sequence is TGTGCCAGCTCACGGGGCAGGGAGGGTCAGCCCCAGCATTTT. As protein: CASSRGREGQPQHF.

The chain employs TRBV20-1 and TRBJ2-5, with 9 bases lining up with TRBD1. Germline V gene lookup returns CDR1 DFQATT and CDR2 SNEGSKA (reference sequence). With 6 bases clipped from V and 2 bases from J, the junction kept 10 bases outside the gene matches. This CDR3 is 15 amino acids long. The CDR3 region has the DNA TGCAGTGCCTCCCCGGACAGGGGACTTCAAGAGACCCAGTACTTC. Its translation: CSASPDRGLQETQYF.

The chain links TRBV28 to TRBJ1-6, with D possibly matching TRBD1 (5 bases). Trimming stripped 5 bases from V and 5 bases from J, with 19 bases between. The CDR3 extends over 17 amino acids. Germline-derived CDR1 and CDR2 are MDHEN and SYDVKM. CDR3 nucleotide sequence: TGTGCCAGCAGTATCTCCACCTTTGGGGCCGATAATTCACCCCTCCACTTT. Translation gives CASSISTFGADNSPLHF.

The chain employs TRBV7-2 and TRBJ1-1; maybe TRBD1 (5 bases). The CDR3 consists of 15 residues. Trimming took 1 base from V and 3 from J, leaving 12 bases between them. Germline V gene data show CDR1 as SGHTA and CDR2 as FQGNSA. The CDR3 loop is CASSLGGRADTEAFF. CDR3 DNA: TGTGCCAGCAGCTTAGGGGGGAGGGCGGACACTGAAGCTTTCTTT.

The CDR3, as DNA: TGTGCCAGCACCCTACCAGACACAGATACGCAGTATTTT. Translating gives CASTLPDTDTQYF. The rearrangement links TRBV5-4 to TRBJ2-3, with D unclear. V was cut by 6 bases and J by 2 bases, with 10 bases left in between. Germline CDR1 reads SGHNT; CDR2 reads YYREEE (reference sequence). The CDR3 is 13 amino acids.

The rearrangement links TRBV20-1 to TRBJ2-3; D remains ambiguous. This CDR3 region has 12 residues. V was shortened by 3 bases and J by 5 bases, with 9 bases between the two germline ends. The germline V gene has CDR1 DFQATT and CDR2 SNEGSKA (reference sequence). As DNA, the CDR3 is TGCAGTGCTAGTACTCGCGGAGATACGCAGTATTTT. It codes for CSASTRGDTQYF.

The J gene is TRBJ2-2, the V gene TRBV30; no firm D call. The CDR3 length is 15 residues. Trimming removed 0 bases at V and 5 bases at J, with 13 bases between. The germline V gene has CDR1 GTSNPN and CDR2 SVGIG (reference sequence). The CDR3 sequence is CAWSVGFRRTGELFF. The CDR3 DNA reads as TGTGCCTGGAGTGTGGGGTTCCGACGAACCGGGGAGCTGTTTTTT.

The chain employs TRBV9 and TRBJ1-5, with 9 bases that match TRBD1. After removal of 3 bases from V and 2 bases from J, the junction contained 3 bases not matched to a gene. CDR1 is SGDLS and CDR2 is YYNGEE in the germline V gene. The CDR3 totals 15 residues. CDR3 bases: TGTGCCAGCAGCGCGGGACAGGGTGGCAATCAGCCCCAGCATTTT. It translates to CASSAGQGGNQPQHF.

V gene TRBV3-1 combines with J gene TRBJ2-2; TRBD1 matches 10 bases. CDR1 LGHDT and CDR2 YNNKEL come from the germline V gene (reference sequence). The CDR3 has 15 amino acids. Trimming cost V 4 bases and J 8 bases; bases outside gene matches: 7. This CDR3 reads CASSPGTGDSGELFF. The DNA of the CDR3 is TGTGCCAGCAGCCCCGGGACAGGGGATTCTGGGGAGCTGTTTTTT.

CDR3 amino acids: CASSRSGGGAYNEQFF. CDR3 nucleotides: TGTGCCAGCAGCCGATCAGGCGGGGGGGCCTACAATGAGCAGTTCTTC. The rearrangement uses TRBV9 and TRBJ2-1; TRBD2 aligns across 9 bases. With 4 bases clipped from V and 2 bases from J, the junction kept 7 bases outside the gene matches. CDR3 length: 16 residues. Per germline, CDR1 SGDLS and CDR2 YYNGEE.

The J gene is TRBJ1-3, the V gene TRBV6-6, with D unclear. CDR3 size: 15 residues. Trimming shortened V by 6 bases and J by 0 bases, and 12 bases separated the two germline ends. The V gene's germline CDR1 is MNHNY and CDR2 SVGAGI (reference sequence). CDR3 in amino acids: CASRSDGSSGNTIYF. The DNA of the CDR3 is TGTGCCAGCAGGTCAGACGGGAGCTCTGGAAACACCATATATTTT.

The V gene is TRBV28, the J gene TRBJ1-5; no clear D. CDR1 and CDR2 (germline): MDHEN, SYDVKM. Trimming took 6 bases from V and 4 from J, leaving 7 bases between them. The CDR3 contains 12 residues. CDR3 protein: CASRTANQPQHF. The CDR3 bases are TGTGCCAGCAGAACCGCAAATCAGCCCCAGCATTTT.

This chain connects TRBV4-2 to TRBJ2-3; TRBD2 agrees at 8 bases. With 6 bases clipped from V and 5 bases from J, the junction kept 10 bases outside the gene matches. This CDR3 has 15 residues. Germline CDR1 and CDR2: LGHNA and YNFKEQ. CDR3 DNA: TGTGCCAGCAGTGAAAAGCGGGGGTTGGGAGATACGCAGTATTTT. Translating gives CASSEKRGLGDTQYF.

In this sample, this clonotype turned up once. V and J are TRBV19 and TRBJ1-2; D is possibly TRBD1 (5 bases). The ends were cut back, 6 bases at V and 8 bases at J, with 19 bases in the middle. Germline CDR1 LNHDA, CDR2 SQIVND (reference sequence). This CDR3 has 14 amino acids. The CDR3 loop is CASSTVGAGKGYTF. Here the CDR3 DNA reads TGTGCCAGTAGCACGGTCGGGGCAGGGAAGGGCTACACCTTC.

The chain uses TRBV5-1 and TRBJ1-2; 8 bases map to TRBD1. The trim removed 0 bases at V and 2 bases at J, leaving 3 bases unmatched. The V gene's germline CDR1 is SGHRS and CDR2 YFSETQ. The CDR3 loop spans 15 amino acids. This CDR3 is CASSLVQGVNYGYTF. The CDR3 DNA reads TGCGCCAGCAGCTTGGTACAGGGGGTCAACTATGGCTACACCTTC. The variable domain in full, with the rest retrieved from reference TRBV5-1 and TRBJ1-2, is KAGVTQTPRYLIKTRGQQVTLSCSPISGHRSVSWYQQTPGQGLQFLFEYFSETQRNKGNFPGRFSGRQFSNSRSEMNVSTLELGDSALYLCASSLVQGVNYGYTFGSGTRLTVV.

The rearrangement joins TRBV15 to TRBJ2-5, with 11 nucleotides matching TRBD2. Germline V CDR1 and CDR2: LNHNV, YYDKDF (reference sequence). V lost 0 bases, J lost 3 bases, and 3 bases stayed unmatched. There are 16 residues in the CDR3. Written as DNA, the CDR3 is TGTGCCACCAGCAGAGATTTAGCGGGGGGGGAAGAGACCCAGTACTTC. As protein: CATSRDLAGGEETQYF.

This CDR3 reads CASSLGTSGDHGDEQFF. Here the CDR3 DNA reads TGTGCCAGCAGCTTAGGGACTAGCGGGGACCACGGCGATGAGCAGTTCTTC. V usage is TRBV11-1 and J usage is TRBJ2-1; 12 nucleotides align to TRBD2. V lost 1 base to trimming and J lost 8 bases; unmatched junction nucleotides: 9. The CDR3 spans 17 residues. The germline V gene has CDR1 SGHAT and CDR2 FQDESV (reference sequence).

V usage is TRBV12-3 or TRBV12-4 and J usage is TRBJ1-3; D is uncertain. V lost 3 bases to trimming and J lost 8 bases, with 5 bases between them. The CDR3 has 11 residues. In nucleotides, the CDR3 is TGTGCCAGCAGTTTCAAGTACACCATATATTTT. As protein: CASSFKYTIYF.

The chain couples TRBV6-5 to TRBJ1-6; possibly TRBD1 for D (6 bases). The CDR3 contains 15 residues. V lost 6 bases and J 7 bases, leaving 16 bases between the germline ends. CDR1 and CDR2 (germline): MNHEY, SVGAGI. CDR3 DNA sequence: TGTGCCAGCAGCGAACGGACAGCGCCCAATTCACCCCTCCACTTT. This translates into CASSERTAPNSPLHF.

The chain links TRBV29-1 to TRBJ2-3; tentative D call: TRBD2 (6 bases). V lost 3 bases and J lost 0, with 13 bases in between. Germline V gives CDR1 SQVTM, CDR2 ANQGSEA. The CDR3 consists of 15 residues. The chain's CDR3 is CSVDFGGESTDTQYF. The CDR3 nucleotides are TGCAGCGTTGATTTTGGCGGGGAAAGCACAGATACGCAGTATTTT.

This chain links TRBV20-1 with TRBJ2-3; 12 bases line up with TRBD1. CDR3 length: 13 residues. Germline assignment: CDR1 DFQATT and CDR2 SNEGSKA (reference sequence). The CDR3 protein is CRTGTGGADTQYF. In nucleotides, the CDR3 is TGCAGAACCGGGACAGGGGGCGCAGATACGCAGTATTTT.

The gene calls are TRBV5-6 and TRBJ1-6, with 7 nucleotides matching TRBD1. V shed 5 bases, J shed 8 bases, and the junction held 7 bases outside the gene matches. The CDR3 extends over 14 amino acids. The germline V gene encodes CDR1 SGHDT and CDR2 YYEEEE. Here the CDR3 reads CASSWGQFDSPLHF. DNA of the CDR3: TGTGCCAGCAGTTGGGGACAGTTCGATTCACCCCTCCACTTT.

This chain joins TRBV19 and TRBJ2-7; no reliable D call. The CDR3 has 14 residues. V gave up 5 bases and J gave up 5 bases, with 16 bases separating them. Germline V gene sequence: CDR1 LNHDA, CDR2 SQIVND (reference sequence). As DNA, the CDR3 is TGTGCCAGTAGTCCTTTTGACAAAATCGACGAGCAGTACTTC. Translation: CASSPFDKIDEQYF. The variable domain in full, with the rest retrieved from reference TRBV19 and TRBJ2-7, is DGGITQSPKYLFRKEGQNVTLSCEQNLNHDAMYWYRQDPGQGLRLIYYSQIVNDFQKGDIAEGYSVSREKKESFPLTVTSAQKNPTAFYLCASSPFDKIDEQYFGPGTRLTVT.